The clone carrying this TCR beta chain was seen only once. The antigen is unknown. 13 Jbeta primers and 60 Vbeta primers were used for the PCR. Sequencing was performed with immunoSEQ multiplex PCR; in TCRdb, only in-frame clones are kept and a portion is missing. The data contain more than 90,000 clones, roughly 76% of them singletons. The sample belongs to a study of cytomegalovirus exposure and HLA in healthy donors. The overall study: Prior work identified 117 million unique TCR beta sequences in 150 million to 200 million T cells. Whole-study findings and limits: It was shown in a later analysis that HLA-associated TCR beta chains were more clonally expanded than other, equally common chains. Reported findings show TCR beta sequences accurately forecast HLA-A and HLA-B alleles in most subjects.

Between the trimmed V and J ends, which lost 8 bases and 0 bases, there was a span of 10 bases. From germline, CDR1 is KGHSH and CDR2 LQKENI. This CDR3 region has 14 residues. The sequence came from a human donor in good health. V gene TRBV18 combines with J gene TRBJ1-4; D not resolved. Specimen: PBMCs. CDR3 DNA: TGTGCCAGCCAACGCAGTGCAACTAATGAAAAACTGTTTTTT. Protein: CASQRSATNEKLFF.